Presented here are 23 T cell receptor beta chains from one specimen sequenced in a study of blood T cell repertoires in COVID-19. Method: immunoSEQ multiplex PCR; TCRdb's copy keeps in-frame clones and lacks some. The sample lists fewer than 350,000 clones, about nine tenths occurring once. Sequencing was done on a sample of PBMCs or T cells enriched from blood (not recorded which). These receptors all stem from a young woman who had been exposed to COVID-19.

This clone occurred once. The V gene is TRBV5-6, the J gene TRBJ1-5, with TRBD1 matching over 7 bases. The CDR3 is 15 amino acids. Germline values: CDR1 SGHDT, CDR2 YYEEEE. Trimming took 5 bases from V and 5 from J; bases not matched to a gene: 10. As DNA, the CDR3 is TGTGCCAGCAGTATGACGGCAGGGGGAGATCAGCCCCAGCATTTT. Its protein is CASSMTAGGDQPQHF.

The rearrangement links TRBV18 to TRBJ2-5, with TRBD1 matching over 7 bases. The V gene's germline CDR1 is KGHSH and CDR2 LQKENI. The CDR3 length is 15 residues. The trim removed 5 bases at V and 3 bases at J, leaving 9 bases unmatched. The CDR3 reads CASSSRQGVEETQYF. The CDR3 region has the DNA TGTGCCAGCTCATCCCGACAGGGAGTAGAAGAGACCCAGTACTTC.

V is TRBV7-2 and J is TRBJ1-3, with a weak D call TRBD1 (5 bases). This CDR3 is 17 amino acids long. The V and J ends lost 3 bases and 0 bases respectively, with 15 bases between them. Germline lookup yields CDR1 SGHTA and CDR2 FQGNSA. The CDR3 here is CASSLGQPGRSGNTIYF. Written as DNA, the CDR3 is TGTGCCAGCAGCTTGGGGCAGCCCGGACGCTCTGGAAACACCATATATTTT.

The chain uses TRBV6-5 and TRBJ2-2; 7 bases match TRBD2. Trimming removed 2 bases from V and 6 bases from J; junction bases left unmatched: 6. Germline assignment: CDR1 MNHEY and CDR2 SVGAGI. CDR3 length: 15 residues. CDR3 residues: CASSYGASGAGELFF. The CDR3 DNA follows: TGTGCCAGCAGTTACGGGGCTAGCGGAGCCGGGGAGCTGTTTTTT.

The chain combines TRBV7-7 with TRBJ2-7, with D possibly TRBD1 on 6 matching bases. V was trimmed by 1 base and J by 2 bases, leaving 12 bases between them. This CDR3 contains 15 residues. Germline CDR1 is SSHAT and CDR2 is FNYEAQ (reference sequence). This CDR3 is CASSLGRGPTYEQYF. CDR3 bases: TGTGCCAGCAGCTTAGGCAGGGGACCTACCTACGAGCAGTACTTC.

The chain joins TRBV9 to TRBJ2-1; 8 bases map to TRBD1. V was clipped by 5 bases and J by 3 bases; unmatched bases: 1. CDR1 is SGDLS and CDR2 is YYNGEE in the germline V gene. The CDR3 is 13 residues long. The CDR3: CASSGQGYNEQFF. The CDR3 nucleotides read TGTGCCAGCAGTGGACAGGGCTACAATGAGCAGTTCTTC.

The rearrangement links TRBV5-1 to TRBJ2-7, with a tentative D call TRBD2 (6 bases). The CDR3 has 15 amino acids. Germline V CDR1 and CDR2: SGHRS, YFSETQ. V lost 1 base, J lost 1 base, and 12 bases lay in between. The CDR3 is CASSLSGVGSYEQYF. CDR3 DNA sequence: TGCGCCAGCAGCTTGTCGGGGGTAGGGTCCTACGAGCAGTACTTC.

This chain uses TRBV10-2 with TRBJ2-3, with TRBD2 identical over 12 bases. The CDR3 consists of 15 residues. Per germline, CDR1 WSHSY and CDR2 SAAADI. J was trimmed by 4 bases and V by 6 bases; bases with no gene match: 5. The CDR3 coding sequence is TGCGCCAGCAGGAAGACTAGCGGGAGATCAGATACGCAGTATTTT. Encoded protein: CASRKTSGRSDTQYF.

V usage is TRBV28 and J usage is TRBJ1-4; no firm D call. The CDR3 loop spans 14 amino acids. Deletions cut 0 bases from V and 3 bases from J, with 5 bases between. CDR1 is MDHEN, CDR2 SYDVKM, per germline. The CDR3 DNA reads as TGTGCCAGCAGTTTATGGTCGGCTAATGAAAAACTGTTTTTT. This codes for CASSLWSANEKLFF.

The CDR3 DNA follows: TGTGCCAGCAGGCCGACTAGCGGGAGGGGAAATGAGCAGTTCTTC. This codes for CASRPTSGRGNEQFF. This chain uses TRBV5-4 with TRBJ2-1; 14 bases line up with TRBD2. CDR1 and CDR2 (germline): SGHNT, YYREEE (reference sequence). The ends lost 5 bases at V and 7 bases at J; junction bases unmatched: 5. The CDR3 is 15 amino acids.

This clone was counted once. The CDR3 sequence is CASSSPLRRTSGRNEQYF. CDR3 DNA sequence: TGTGCCAGCAGTTCCCCCCTCCGTCGGACTAGCGGGAGGAACGAGCAGTACTTC. The chain combines TRBV28 with TRBJ2-7; 14 bases are shared with TRBD2. Per the germline V gene, CDR1 is MDHEN and CDR2 is SYDVKM. V shed 4 bases and J 5 bases; nucleotides not matched to a gene: 13. The CDR3 spans 18 residues.

This CDR3 reads CASSSLAGLYNEQFF. CDR3 nucleotide sequence: TGTGCCAGCAGCTCACTAGCGGGACTATACAATGAGCAGTTCTTC. V and J are TRBV3-1 (or the pseudogene TRBV3-2) and TRBJ2-1; 10 bases are shared with TRBD2. The V gene's germline CDR1 is LGHDT and CDR2 YNNKEL (reference sequence). V was clipped by 5 bases and J by 4 bases; unmatched bases: 5. This CDR3 is 15 amino acids long.

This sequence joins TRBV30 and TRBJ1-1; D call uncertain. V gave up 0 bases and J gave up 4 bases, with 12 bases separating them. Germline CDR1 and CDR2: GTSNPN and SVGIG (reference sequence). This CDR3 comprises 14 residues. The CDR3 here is CAWSVARRGTEAFF. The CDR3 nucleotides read TGTGCCTGGAGTGTCGCCAGGCGGGGCACTGAAGCTTTCTTT.

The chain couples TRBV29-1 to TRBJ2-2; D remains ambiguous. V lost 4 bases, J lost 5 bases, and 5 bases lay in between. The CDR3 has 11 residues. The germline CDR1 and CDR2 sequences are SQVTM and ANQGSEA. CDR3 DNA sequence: TGCAGCGTTGCCCTTACCGGGGAGCTGTTTTTT. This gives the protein CSVALTGELFF.

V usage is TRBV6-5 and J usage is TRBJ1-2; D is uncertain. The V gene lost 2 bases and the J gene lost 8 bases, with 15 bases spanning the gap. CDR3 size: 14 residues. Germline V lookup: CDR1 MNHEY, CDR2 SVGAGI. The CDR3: CASSYLAKNGGYTF. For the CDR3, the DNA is TGTGCCAGCAGTTACCTAGCCAAGAACGGGGGCTACACCTTC.

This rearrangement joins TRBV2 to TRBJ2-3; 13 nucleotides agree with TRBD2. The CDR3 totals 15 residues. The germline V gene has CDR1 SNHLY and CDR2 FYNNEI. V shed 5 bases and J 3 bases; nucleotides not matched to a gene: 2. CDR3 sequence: CASSRTSGRTDTQYF. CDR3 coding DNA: TGTGCCAGCAGTCGGACTAGCGGGAGAACAGATACGCAGTATTTT.

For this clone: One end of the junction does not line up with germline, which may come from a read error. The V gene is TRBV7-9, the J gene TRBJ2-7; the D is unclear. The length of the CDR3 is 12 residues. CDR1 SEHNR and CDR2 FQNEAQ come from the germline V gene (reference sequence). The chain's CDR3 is CASSGSRNAPSF. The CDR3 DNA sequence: TGTGCCAGCAGCGGATCGAGGAACGCACCATCCTTC. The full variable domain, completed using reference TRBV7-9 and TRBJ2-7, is DTGVSQNPRHKITKRGQNVTFRCDPISEHNRLYWYRQTLGQGPEFLTYFQNEAQLEKSRLLSDRFSAERPKGSFSTLEIQRTEQGDSAMYLCASSGSRNAPSFGPGTRLTVT.

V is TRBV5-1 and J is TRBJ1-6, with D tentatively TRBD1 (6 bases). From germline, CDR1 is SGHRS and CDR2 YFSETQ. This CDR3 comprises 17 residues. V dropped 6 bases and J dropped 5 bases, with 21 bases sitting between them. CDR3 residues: CASILTGGAGHNSPLHF. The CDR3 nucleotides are TGCGCCAGCATCCTGACGGGGGGCGCAGGGCATAATTCACCCCTCCACTTT.

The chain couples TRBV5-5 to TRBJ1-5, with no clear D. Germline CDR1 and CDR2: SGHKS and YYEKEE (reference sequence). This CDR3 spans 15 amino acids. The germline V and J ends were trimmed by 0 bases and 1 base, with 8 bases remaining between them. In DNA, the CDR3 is TGTGCCAGCAGCTTGGGGTGGGCCAGCAATCAGCCCCAGCATTTT. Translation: CASSLGWASNQPQHF. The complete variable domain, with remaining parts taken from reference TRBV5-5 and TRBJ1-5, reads DAGVTQSPTHLIKTRGQQVTLRCSPISGHKSVSWYQQVLGQGPQFIFQYYEKEERGRGNFPDRFSARQFPNYSSELNVNALLLGDSALYLCASSLGWASNQPQHFGDGTRLSIL.

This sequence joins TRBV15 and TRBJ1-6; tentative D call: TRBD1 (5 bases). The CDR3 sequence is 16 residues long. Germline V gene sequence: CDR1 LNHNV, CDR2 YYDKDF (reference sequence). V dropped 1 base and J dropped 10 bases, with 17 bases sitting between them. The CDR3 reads CATSRVGGGRDSPLHF. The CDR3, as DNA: TGTGCCACCAGCAGAGTCGGCGGGGGTCGAGACTCACCCCTCCACTTT.

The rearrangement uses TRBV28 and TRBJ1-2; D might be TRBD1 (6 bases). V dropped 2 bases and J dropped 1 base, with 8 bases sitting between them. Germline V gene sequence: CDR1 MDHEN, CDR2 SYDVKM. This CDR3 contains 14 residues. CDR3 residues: CASSLQQGNYGYTF. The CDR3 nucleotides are TGTGCCAGCAGTTTACAACAGGGTAACTATGGCTACACCTTC.

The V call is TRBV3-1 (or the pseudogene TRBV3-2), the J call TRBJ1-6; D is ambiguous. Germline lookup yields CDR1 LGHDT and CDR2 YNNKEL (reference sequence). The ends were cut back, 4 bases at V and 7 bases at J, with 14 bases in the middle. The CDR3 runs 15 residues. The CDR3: CASSPLTPANSPLHF. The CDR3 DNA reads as TGTGCCAGCAGCCCCTTGACACCCGCGAATTCACCCCTCCACTTT.

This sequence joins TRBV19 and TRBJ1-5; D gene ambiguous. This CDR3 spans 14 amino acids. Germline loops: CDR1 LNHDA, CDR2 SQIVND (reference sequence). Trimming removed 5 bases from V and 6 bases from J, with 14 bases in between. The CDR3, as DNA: TGTGCCAGTAGTCGGCGGCAGCTCTTTCAGCCCCAGCATTTT. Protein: CASSRRQLFQPQHF.